This TCR beta chain derives from a study of blood T cell repertoires in COVID-19. In the study overall: Samples came from the United States, Italy and Spain, spanning acute and convalescent COVID-19.

Here immunoSEQ multiplex PCR was the method, and the copy in TCRdb shows in-frame clones only, minus some. Here the sample spans fewer than 450,000 clones, about 88% being singletons. CDR1 is MNHEY, CDR2 SVGEGT, per germline. The V end lost 7 bases, the J end lost 9 bases, and 14 bases lay between the germline ends. CDR3 length: 12 residues. Participant reports of clinical history set cohort assignment. The source material was PBMCs or T cells enriched from blood (not recorded which). The sequence derives from a woman in her 30s who had recovered from COVID-19. The chain recombines TRBV6-2 or TRBV6-3 with TRBJ2-3; D remains ambiguous. The CDR3 DNA follows: TGTGCCAGCACCCCGGCCCTCGGGACGCAGTATTTT. As protein: CASTPALGTQYF.